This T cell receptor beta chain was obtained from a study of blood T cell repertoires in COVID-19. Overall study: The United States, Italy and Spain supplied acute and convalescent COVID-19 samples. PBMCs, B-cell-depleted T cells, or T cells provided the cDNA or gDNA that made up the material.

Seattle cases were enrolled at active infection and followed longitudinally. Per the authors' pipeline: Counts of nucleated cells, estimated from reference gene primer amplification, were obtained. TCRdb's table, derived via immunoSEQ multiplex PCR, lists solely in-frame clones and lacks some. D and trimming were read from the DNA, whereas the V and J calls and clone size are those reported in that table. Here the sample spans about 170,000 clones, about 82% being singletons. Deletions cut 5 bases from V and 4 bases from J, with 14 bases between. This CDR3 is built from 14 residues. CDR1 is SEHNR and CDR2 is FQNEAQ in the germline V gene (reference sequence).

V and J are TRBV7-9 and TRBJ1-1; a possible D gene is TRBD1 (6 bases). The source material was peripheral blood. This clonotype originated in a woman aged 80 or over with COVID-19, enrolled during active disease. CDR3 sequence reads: CASSRGQSGTEAFF. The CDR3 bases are TGTGCCAGCAGCCGGGGACAATCAGGCACTGAAGCTTTCTTT.